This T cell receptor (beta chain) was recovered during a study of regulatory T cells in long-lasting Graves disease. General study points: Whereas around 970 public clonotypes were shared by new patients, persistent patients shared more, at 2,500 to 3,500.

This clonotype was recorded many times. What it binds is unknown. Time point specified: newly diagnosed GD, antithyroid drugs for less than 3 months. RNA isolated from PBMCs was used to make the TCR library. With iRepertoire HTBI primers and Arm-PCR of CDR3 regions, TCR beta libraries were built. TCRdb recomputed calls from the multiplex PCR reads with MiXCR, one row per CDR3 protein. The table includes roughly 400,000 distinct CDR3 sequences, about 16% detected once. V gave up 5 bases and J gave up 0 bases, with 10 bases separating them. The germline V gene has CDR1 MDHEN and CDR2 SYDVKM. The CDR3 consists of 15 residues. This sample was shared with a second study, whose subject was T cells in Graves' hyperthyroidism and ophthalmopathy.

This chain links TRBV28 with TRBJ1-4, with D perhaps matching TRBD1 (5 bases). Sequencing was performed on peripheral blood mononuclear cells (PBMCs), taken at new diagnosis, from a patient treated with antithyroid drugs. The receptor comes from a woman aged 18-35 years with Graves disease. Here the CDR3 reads CASSPGQATNEKLFF. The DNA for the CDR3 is TGTGCCAGCAGTCCCGGACAAGCAACTAATGAAAAACTGTTTTTT.